This T cell receptor (beta chain) originates from a study of blood T cell repertoires in COVID-19. The CDR3 spans 15 residues. The germline CDR1 and CDR2 sequences are LGHNA and YSLEER. After removal of 0 bases from V and 6 bases from J, the junction contained 6 bases not matched to a gene. This clone was detected ten times or more. The table came from immunoSEQ multiplex PCR; TCRdb's copy has only in-frame clones and leaves some out. The sample carries about 45,000 clones, 87% recorded once. Sequencing used peripheral blood. The rearrangement uses TRBV4-3 and TRBJ1-2; TRBD1 matches at 8 bases. This receptor was taken from an elderly woman in a cohort sampled during active or convalescent COVID-19. The CDR3 region is CASSQDPGGVDGYTF. As DNA, the CDR3 is TGCGCCAGCAGCCAAGATCCAGGGGGCGTCGATGGCTACACCTTC.